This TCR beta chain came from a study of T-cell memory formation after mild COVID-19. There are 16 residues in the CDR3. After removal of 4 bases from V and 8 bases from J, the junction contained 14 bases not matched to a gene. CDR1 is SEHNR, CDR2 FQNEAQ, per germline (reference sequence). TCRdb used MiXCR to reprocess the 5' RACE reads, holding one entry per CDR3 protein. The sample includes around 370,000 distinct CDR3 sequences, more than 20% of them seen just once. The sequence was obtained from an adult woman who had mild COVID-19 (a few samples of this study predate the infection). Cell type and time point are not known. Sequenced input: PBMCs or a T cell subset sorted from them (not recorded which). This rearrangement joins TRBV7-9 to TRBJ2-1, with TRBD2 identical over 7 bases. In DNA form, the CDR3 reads TGTGCCAGCAGCTCCCGACCGTTGACTAGCACACATGAGCAGTTCTTC. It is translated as CASSSRPLTSTHEQFF.